This T cell receptor (beta chain) was identified in a study of identical twins. Overall study results and limits: Modeled out-of-frame TCR alpha sharing in monozygotic twins fell below observed levels. Twin pairs had excess sharing that was weaker in beta out-of-frame sequences. Not following the same donors, the study drew its conclusions from cross-sectional statistical analysis.

One entry per CDR3 protein results from TCRdb running MiXCR on the 5' RACE reads. The sample lists fewer than 450,000 distinct CDR3 sequences, 8.5% to 10% occurring once. Healthy Caucasians, and only they, were the donors. There are 14 residues in the CDR3. V lost 2 bases and J lost 5, with 13 bases in between. Germline assignment: CDR1 SGHDT and CDR2 YYEEEE. To note about this clonotype: Antigen unknown.

The TCR was taken from a woman in her forties or fifties in good health. Source material: naive T cells sorted from blood. The J gene is TRBJ2-5, the V gene TRBV5-6; a possible D gene is TRBD1 (6 bases). CDR3 nucleotide sequence: TGTGCCAGCAGCTTACGACAGGCCGGCGAGACCCAGTACTTC. This codes for CASSLRQAGETQYF.